A single sample is the source of the 8 T cell receptor beta chains below, sequenced in a study of control samples from healthy donors and cancer patients. The method was immunoSEQ multiplex PCR; TCRdb's version includes in-frame clones alone and lacks a portion of them. This sample has around 180,000 clones, with 88% found just once. Source material: blood. The source of these receptors is a woman in her twenties or thirties in good health.

The chain links TRBV28 to TRBJ1-1; no definite D call. CDR1 and CDR2 from the germline V gene are MDHEN and SYDVKM. The CDR3 is 11 amino acids. Trimming removed 6 bases from V and 1 base from J, with 3 bases in between. The CDR3 sequence is CASRRNTEAFF. The CDR3 DNA sequence: TGTGCCAGCAGACGGAACACTGAAGCTTTCTTT.

This chain connects TRBV14 to TRBJ2-1; TRBD2 matches 8 bases. CDR1 is SGHDN, CDR2 FVKESK, per germline. V lost 2 bases and J lost 1; bases outside the gene matches: 4. CDR3 size: 16 residues. This CDR3 reads CASSQYGGVSYNEQFF. DNA for the CDR3: TGTGCCAGCAGCCAATACGGGGGGGTATCCTACAATGAGCAGTTCTTC. The full variable domain, in which reference TRBV14 and TRBJ2-1 provide the parts outside the CDR3, is EAGVTQFPSHSVIEKGQTVTLRCDPISGHDNLYWYRRVMGKEIKFLLHFVKESKQDESGMPNNRFLAERTGGTYSTLKVQPAELEDSGVYFCASSQYGGVSYNEQFFGPGTRLTVL.

The chain combines TRBV28 with TRBJ1-2; D remains unclear. This CDR3 has 12 residues. V lost 5 bases and J lost 3, with 7 bases in between. Looked up from germline, CDR1 is MDHEN and CDR2 is SYDVKM. The DNA for the CDR3 is TGTGCCAGCAGTCCACTCTACTATGGCTACACCTTC. Translating it yields CASSPLYYGYTF.

The sample holds one count of this clone. The sample carries other DNA sequences with the same CDR3. The rearrangement uses TRBV6-5 and TRBJ2-5; possibly TRBD2 for D (6 bases). Germline lookup yields CDR1 MNHEY and CDR2 SVGAGI. The V gene lost 0 bases and the J gene lost 5 bases, with 7 bases spanning the gap. The length of the CDR3 is 13 residues. CDR3 DNA sequence: TGTGCCAGCAGTTACTCAGGGAGGGAGACCCAGTACTTC. Translating it yields CASSYSGRETQYF.

The chain uses TRBV9 and TRBJ2-5; tentative D call: TRBD1 (6 bases). V was pared by 0 bases and J by 2 bases, with 11 bases between. Per germline, CDR1 SGDLS and CDR2 YYNGEE. The CDR3 spans 15 residues. CDR3 sequence reads: CASSVAPTGQETQYF. The CDR3 nucleotides read TGTGCCAGCAGCGTAGCGCCCACAGGGCAAGAGACCCAGTACTTC.

This chain joins TRBV9 and TRBJ2-1, with D possibly matching TRBD2 (6 bases). Trimming removed 0 bases from V and 4 bases from J, with 14 bases in between. This CDR3 has 16 residues. Per germline, CDR1 SGDLS and CDR2 YYNGEE. DNA of the CDR3: TGTGCCAGCAGCGTAGCTTTCGGGAGTCGGTACAATGAGCAGTTCTTC. Translated: CASSVAFGSRYNEQFF.

The J gene is TRBJ2-3, the V gene TRBV9; 9 positions agree with TRBD2. Unmatched junction bases numbered 8, after V lost 4 bases and J lost 2 bases. Germline V lookup: CDR1 SGDLS, CDR2 YYNGEE. This CDR3 is built from 16 residues. The CDR3 region has the DNA TGTGCCAGCAGCCCACGGACTAGCGCCAACACAGATACGCAGTATTTT. It is translated as CASSPRTSANTDTQYF.

This clone was observed once. The CDR3: CASSFPHRRSGDYGYTF. In nucleotides, the CDR3 is TGTGCCAGCAGTTTCCCCCACCGGCGCTCGGGGGACTATGGCTACACCTTC. The chain recombines TRBV28 with TRBJ1-2, with TRBD1 as a possible D gene (5 bases). Per the germline V gene, CDR1 is MDHEN and CDR2 is SYDVKM. Deletions cut 3 bases from V and 3 bases from J, with 20 bases between. The CDR3 length is 17 residues.